This T cell receptor beta chain was profiled in a study of blood T cell repertoires in COVID-19. The study assigned cohorts using participant-reported clinical history. Using immunoSEQ multiplex PCR, the repertoire was profiled, and TCRdb retains in-frame clones only, with some absent. This table has about 180,000 clones, approximately 82% appearing once. Input material: PBMCs or T cells enriched from blood (not recorded which). This TCR was sampled from a man aged 45 to 65 who had recovered from COVID-19.

The CDR3 bases are TGCGCCAAGACTATAGCGGGGGGACCCTACGAGCAGTACTTC. It is translated as CAKTIAGGPYEQYF. This chain uses TRBV5-1 with TRBJ2-7; TRBD2 agrees at 10 bases. The CDR3 loop spans 14 amino acids. Germline values: CDR1 SGHRS, CDR2 YFSETQ. V lost 9 bases and J lost 2; bases outside the gene matches: 8.